This T cell receptor beta chain was identified during a study of shared clonotypes between healthy human individuals. Whole-study results and caveats: All-four-donor shared clonotypes had higher generation probabilities than non-shared clonotypes did. A generally larger estimated richness was seen in naive subsets than in memory subsets.

Over several immunoSEQ plates, each subset's genomic DNA was distributed in even portions. The DNA input per sorted-subset replicate PCR was 200 ng, corresponding to 30,000 or so T cell genomes. The assay was immunoSEQ multiplex PCR, and TCRdb's table has in-frame clones only and misses some. The sample lists about 2.1 million clones, just under 95% occurring once. Positive CCR7 selection of CD45RO-negative cells yielded the naive CD8 cells, and terminally differentiated effector memory CD45RA+ cells were excluded. Per the germline V gene, CDR1 is SQVTM and CDR2 is ANQGSEA. The CDR3 runs 14 residues. V was clipped by 6 bases and J by 2 bases; unmatched bases: 4. Of note for this clone: What it recognizes is unknown.

The genes are TRBV29-1 and TRBJ2-1, with 10 bases fitting TRBD2. The sample comprised naive CD8+ T cells from PBMCs. The sequence derives from a man younger than 30 in good health. Some clones in this sample may be carry-over from other donors' samples. For the CDR3, the DNA is TGCAGCGTGGGAGCGGGAGGGCCCTACAATGAGCAGTTCTTC. This sequence encodes CSVGAGGPYNEQFF.